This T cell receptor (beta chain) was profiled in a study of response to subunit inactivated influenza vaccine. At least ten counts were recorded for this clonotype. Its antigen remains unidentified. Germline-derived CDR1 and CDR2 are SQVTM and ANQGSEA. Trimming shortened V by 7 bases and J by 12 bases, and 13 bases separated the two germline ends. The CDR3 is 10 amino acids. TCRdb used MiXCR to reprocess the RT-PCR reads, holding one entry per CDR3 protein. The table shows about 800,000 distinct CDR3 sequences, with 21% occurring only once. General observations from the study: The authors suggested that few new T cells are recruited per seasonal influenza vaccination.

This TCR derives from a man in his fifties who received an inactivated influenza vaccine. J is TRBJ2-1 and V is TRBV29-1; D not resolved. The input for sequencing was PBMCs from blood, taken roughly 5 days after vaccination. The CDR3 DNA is TGCAGCGCGACATCGGATCGGCAGTTCTTC. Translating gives CSATSDRQFF.